This T cell receptor (beta chain) is from a study of CD8 T cells in ankylosing spondylitis. General observations from the study: There was a TCR beta motif, made of fewer than 10 highly homologous variants, that appeared characteristic of ankylosing spondylitis blood.

Each CDR3 protein gets one entry after TCRdb re-called the 5' RACE reads with MiXCR. The profile covers 700,000 to 1,000,000 distinct CDR3 sequences, with roughly 12% appearing a single time and roughly 0.51% taken by the ten largest. This clonotype was observed a few times. Its antigen is unidentified. CDR1 is SGDLS and CDR2 is YYNGEE in the germline V gene. J lost 4 bases, V lost 4 bases, and 5 bases had no gene match. This CDR3 region has 15 residues. The TCR comes from a male donor with ankylosing spondylitis. The chain joins TRBV9 to TRBJ2-1, with 10 bases that match TRBD2. Sequencing was performed on blood, either unsorted or a sorted T cell fraction (not recorded which). The CDR3 loop reads CASSPQRGGYNEQFF. For the CDR3, the DNA is TGTGCCAGCAGCCCCCAGCGGGGGGGGTACAATGAGCAGTTCTTC. Combining the CDR3 with reference TRBV9 and TRBJ2-1 gives the whole variable domain DSGVTQTPKHLITATGQRVTLRCSPRSGDLSVYWYQQSLDQGLQFLIQYYNGEERAKGNILERFSAQQFPDLHSELNLSSLELGDSALYFCASSPQRGGYNEQFFGPGTRLTVL.